This TCR beta chain appears in the sequencing data of a study of cytomegalovirus exposure and HLA in healthy donors. General study points: Reports described diagnosis of cytomegalovirus status by the classifier as highly specific and sensitive. Cytomegalovirus-associated status was assigned to some 160 TCR beta chains.

Per the germline V gene, CDR1 is MNHNS and CDR2 is SASEGT. Deletions cut 5 bases from V and 3 bases from J, with 14 bases between. The length of the CDR3 is 14 residues. With respect to this clone: Its antigen is not identified.

Clones were read by immunoSEQ multiplex PCR, and TCRdb kept only the in-frame ones, dropping some. The sample includes some 110,000 clones, roughly 83% seen only once; the top ten take approximately 4.9%. What was sequenced was PBMCs. J is TRBJ2-7 and V is TRBV6-1; D is undetermined. The receptor was derived from a man between 18 and 29 years old in good health and CMV-seronegative. CDR3 sequence reads: CASSQTRKVYEQYF. The CDR3 DNA follows: TGTGCCAGCAGTCAAACCAGGAAGGTCTACGAGCAGTACTTC.